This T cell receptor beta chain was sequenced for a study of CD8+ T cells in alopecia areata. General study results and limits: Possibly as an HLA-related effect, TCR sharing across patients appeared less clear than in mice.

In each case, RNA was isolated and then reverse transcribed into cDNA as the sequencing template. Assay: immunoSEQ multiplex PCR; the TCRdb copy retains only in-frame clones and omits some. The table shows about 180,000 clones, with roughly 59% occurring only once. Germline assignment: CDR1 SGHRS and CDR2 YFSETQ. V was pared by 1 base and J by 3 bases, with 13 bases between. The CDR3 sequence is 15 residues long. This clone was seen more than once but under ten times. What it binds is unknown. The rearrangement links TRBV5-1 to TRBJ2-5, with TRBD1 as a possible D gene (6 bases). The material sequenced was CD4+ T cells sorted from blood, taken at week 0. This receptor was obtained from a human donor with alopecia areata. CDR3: CASSLTGRLEETQYF. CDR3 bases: TGCGCCAGCAGCTTGACAGGGCGCCTGGAAGAGACCCAGTACTTC.